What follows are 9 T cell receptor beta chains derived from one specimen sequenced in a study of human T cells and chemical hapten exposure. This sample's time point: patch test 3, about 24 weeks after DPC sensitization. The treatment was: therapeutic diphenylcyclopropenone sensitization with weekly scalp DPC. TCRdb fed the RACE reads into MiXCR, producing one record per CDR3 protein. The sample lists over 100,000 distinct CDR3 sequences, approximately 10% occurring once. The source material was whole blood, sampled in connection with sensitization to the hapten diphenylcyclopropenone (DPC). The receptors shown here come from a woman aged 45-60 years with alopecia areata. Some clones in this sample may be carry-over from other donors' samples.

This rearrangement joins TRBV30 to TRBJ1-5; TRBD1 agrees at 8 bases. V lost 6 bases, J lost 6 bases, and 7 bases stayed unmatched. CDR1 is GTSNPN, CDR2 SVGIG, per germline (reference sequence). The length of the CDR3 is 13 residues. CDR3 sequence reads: CACQDREGQPQHF. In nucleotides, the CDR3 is TGTGCCTGCCAGGACAGGGAAGGTCAGCCCCAGCATTTT.

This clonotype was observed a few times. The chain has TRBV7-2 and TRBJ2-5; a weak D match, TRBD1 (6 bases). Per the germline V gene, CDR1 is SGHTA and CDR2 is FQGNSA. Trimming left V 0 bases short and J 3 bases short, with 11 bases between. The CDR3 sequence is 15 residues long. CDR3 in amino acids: CASSLAGTLKETQYF. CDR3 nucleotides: TGTGCCAGCAGCTTAGCCGGGACATTAAAAGAGACCCAGTACTTC.

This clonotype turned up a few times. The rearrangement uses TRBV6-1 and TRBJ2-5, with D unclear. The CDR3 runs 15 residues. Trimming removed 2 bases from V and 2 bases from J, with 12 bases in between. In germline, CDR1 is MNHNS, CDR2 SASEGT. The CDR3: CASSERNRPQETQYF. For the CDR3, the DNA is TGTGCCAGCAGTGAAAGGAATCGGCCACAAGAGACCCAGTACTTC.

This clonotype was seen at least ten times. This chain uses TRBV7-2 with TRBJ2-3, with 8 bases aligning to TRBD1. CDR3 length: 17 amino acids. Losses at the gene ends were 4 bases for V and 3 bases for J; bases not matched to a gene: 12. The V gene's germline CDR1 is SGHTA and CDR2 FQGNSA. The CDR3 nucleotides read TGTGCCAGCAGCTCACTACGGGACAGGAGGCGAACAGATACGCAGTATTTT. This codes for CASSSLRDRRRTDTQYF. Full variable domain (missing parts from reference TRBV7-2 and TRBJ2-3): GAGVSQSPSNKVTEKGKDVELRCDPISGHTALYWYRQSLGQGLEFLIYFQGNSAPDKSGLPSDRFSAERTGGSVSTLTIQRTQQEDSAVYLCASSSLRDRRRTDTQYFGPGTRLTVL.

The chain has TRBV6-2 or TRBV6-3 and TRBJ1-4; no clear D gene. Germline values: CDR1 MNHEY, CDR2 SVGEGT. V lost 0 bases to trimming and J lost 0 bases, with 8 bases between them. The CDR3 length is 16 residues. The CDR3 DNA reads TGTGCCAGCAGTTACTCGACGACAACAACTAATGAAAAACTGTTTTTT. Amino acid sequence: CASSYSTTTTNEKLFF.

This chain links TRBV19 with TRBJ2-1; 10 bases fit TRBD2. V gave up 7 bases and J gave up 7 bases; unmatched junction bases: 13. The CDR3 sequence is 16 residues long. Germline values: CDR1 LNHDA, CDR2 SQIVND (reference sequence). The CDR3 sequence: CASTALWTSGRNEQFF. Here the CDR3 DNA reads TGTGCCAGTACCGCCTTATGGACTAGCGGTAGGAATGAGCAGTTCTTC.

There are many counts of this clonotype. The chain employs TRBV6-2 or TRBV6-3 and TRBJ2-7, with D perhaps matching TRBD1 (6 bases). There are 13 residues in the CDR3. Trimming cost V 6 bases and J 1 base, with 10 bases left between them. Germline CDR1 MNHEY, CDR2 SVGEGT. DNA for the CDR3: TGTGCCAGCAGACCTGACAGGTCCTACGAGCAGTACTTC. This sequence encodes CASRPDRSYEQYF.

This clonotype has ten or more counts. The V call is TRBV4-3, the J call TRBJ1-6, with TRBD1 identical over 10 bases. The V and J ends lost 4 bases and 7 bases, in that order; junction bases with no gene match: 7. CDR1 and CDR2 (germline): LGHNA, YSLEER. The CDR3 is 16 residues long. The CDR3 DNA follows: TGCGCCAGCAGCCCTCAGACAGGGGGCAGGAATTCACCCCTCCACTTT. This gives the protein CASSPQTGGRNSPLHF.

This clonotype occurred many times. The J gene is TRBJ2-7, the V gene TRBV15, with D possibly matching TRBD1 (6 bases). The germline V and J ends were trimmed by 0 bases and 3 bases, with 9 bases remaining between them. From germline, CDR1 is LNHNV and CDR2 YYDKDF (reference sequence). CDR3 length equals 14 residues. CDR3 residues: CATSREGHDYEQYF. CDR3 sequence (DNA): TGTGCCACCAGCAGAGAGGGACATGACTACGAGCAGTACTTC.